This TCR beta chain emerged from a study of cytomegalovirus exposure and HLA in healthy donors. CDR1 and CDR2 (germline): SGHNT, YYREEE (reference sequence). This CDR3 is 15 amino acids long. Turning to this clone: The germline gene is not matched at one end of the junction; a read error may be the cause.

PCR used 60 Vbeta primers and 13 Jbeta primers. Using immunoSEQ multiplex PCR, the repertoire was profiled, and TCRdb retains in-frame clones only, with some absent. The repertoire has roughly 93,000 clones, more than 70% of them found once; the top ten carry 11%. The sequence derives from a man between 18 and 29 years old in good health and CMV-seropositive. Sequenced input: PBMCs. The rearrangement joins TRBV5-4 to TRBJ1-2; 12 nucleotides line up with TRBD1. In DNA, the CDR3 is TGTGCCAGCAGCTTACCGCGGGACAGGGGGCCGCAACAGAACTTC. Its translation: CASSLPRDRGPQQNF.